This TCR beta chain was profiled in a study of identical twins (dated by TCRdb to the mid-2010s). About the full investigation: TCR alpha and beta repertoires from monozygotic twins, unrelated adults of various ages and cord blood were deep-sequenced to test whether fetal clonotypes persist. To rule out contamination, replicate twin experiments were performed at different times with different library preparation protocols.

The CDR3 sequence holds 15 residues, the cysteine and phenylalanine included. Solely the CDR3 DNA is kept, with 45 bases framed from the first base. Based on the germline V gene, the CDR1 and CDR2 sequences are SGHRS and YFSETQ. Unmatched junction bases come to 7, with V trimmed by 0 bases and J by 5 bases. Summary of the overall study and its limitations: Invariant T cells such as MAIT and iNKT could partly confound zero-insertion analyses, though diverse VJ usage argued against this for most clonotypes. Because the same donors could not be followed over many years, the conclusions depended on cross-sectional statistical analysis. The excess sharing between twins in beta out-of-frame sequences was weaker because fewer shared sequences reduced the signal-to-noise ratio. Abundant cord blood beta clonotypes had fewer insertions, young adult naive repertoires showed a similar but weaker trend, and memory repertoires showed no such trend. Out-of-frame TCR alpha sharing in monozygotic twins was systematically underestimated by recombination models, whereas sharing between unrelated individuals was in agreement with the recombination models. Compared with coincidental sharing between unrelated individuals, an excess of low generation-probability sequences was observed among out-of-frame TCR alpha sequences shared between twins.

The library was built by means of 5' RACE. Instrument on record: Illumina HiSeq 2000. Template switching introduced a universal primer binding site; the final cDNA contained a unique molecular identifier, enabling accurate counting of TCR cDNA molecules. Specific primers in the conserved constant-segment region were used to synthesize first-strand cDNA for the TCR alpha and beta chains. To control for contamination, every cDNA library carried two barcodes: a SMART-Mk sample barcode plus Illumina barcodes. TruSeq adapter sequences, together with Illumina sample barcodes, were added in two successive PCR steps. The Illumina HiSeq platform was used with custom primers to sequence TCR alpha and beta cDNA libraries. The paper's processing steps were these. MiGEC processed the raw reads to extract unique molecular identifiers, while MiXCR was used to determine the CDR3 positions. Recombination models were inferred per individual with the repgenHMM and IGoR tools using an EM algorithm. The tcR package in R was used for shared clonotype analysis, with sharing normalized by the product of cloneset sizes. Out-of-frame nonproductive sequences were analyzed to study raw recombination free of thymic and clonal selection effects. TCRdb reworked the public reads: Q25 trimming with fastp, MiXCR clone assembly, productive beta chains retained. Entries are consolidated by CDR3 protein sequence, retaining the most common genes and DNA. These V and J calls derive from TCRdb rather than the authors' analysis. A total of 420,000 or so distinct CDR3 sequences appear in this sample, about 18% of them only once. The ten largest clonotypes hold 10% to 15% of the sample.

Every donor in the study was a healthy Caucasian. The researchers also sequenced three unrelated adults who were not twins: a male aged 18 to 29, a male aged 50 to 60, and a female aged 50 to 60. Miltenyi CD45RO+ enrichment and human naive T-cell isolation kits were used to isolate memory (CD45RO+) and naive T cells from PBMC. Concerning this clonotype: This receptor's antigen is unknown. It has no much larger one-base neighbor in the sample; base qualities were not kept.

The sequenced material came from naive T cells sorted from blood. What this sample's cell subset or site label stands for: cells isolated with a human naive T-cell isolation kit. This clonotype was obtained from a man aged 45-60 years in good health. This sequence uses TRBV5-1 and TRBJ2-7, and TRBD1 matches 8 of the central bases. The DNA sequence follows: TGCGCCAGCAGCTTGGGGACAGGGAGATCGGACGAGCAGTACTTC. This translates into CASSLGTGRSDEQYF.